These 9 T cell receptor beta chains were sequenced from one sample in a study of regulatory T cells in long-lasting Graves disease. For TCR beta, libraries came from iRepertoire HTBI primers and Arm-PCR of CDR3 regions. In TCRdb, the multiplex PCR reads were re-called with MiXCR into one record per CDR3 protein. The repertoire holds under 500,000 distinct CDR3 sequences, with 20% as singletons. Specified time point: persistent/refractory GD, antithyroid drugs over 5 years with positive TRAb. Extracted PBMC RNA gave rise to the TCR library. The specimen was peripheral blood mononuclear cells (PBMCs), collected when the disease was refractory, from a patient treated with antithyroid drugs. The receptors come from a female donor with Graves disease.

The sample holds many counts of this clonotype. The chain joins TRBV28 to TRBJ2-6; D unresolved. Germline V CDR1 and CDR2: MDHEN, SYDVKM. The CDR3 is 17 amino acids. V was cut by 4 bases and J by 0 bases, with 13 bases left in between. The CDR3 DNA reads as TGTGCCAGCAGTTCCCCCCGATGGTTCTCTGGGGCCAACGTCCTGACTTTC. It encodes CASSSPRWFSGANVLTF.

This chain joins TRBV28 and TRBJ2-7; tentatively, D is TRBD1 or TRBD2 (6 bases each). CDR3 size: 15 residues. Germline V gene data show CDR1 as MDHEN and CDR2 as SYDVKM. V dropped 1 base and J dropped 7 bases, with 17 bases sitting between them. The CDR3 spells CASSLSSTGAGEQYF. The DNA for the CDR3 is TGTGCCAGCAGTTTATCCAGTACGGGGGCGGGGGAGCAGTACTTC.

This clonotype was recorded at least ten times. V and J are TRBV19 and TRBJ1-1; D not certain. Germline V lookup: CDR1 LNHDA, CDR2 SQIVND (reference sequence). The V end lost 0 bases, the J end lost 3 bases, and 14 bases lay between the germline ends. The CDR3 extends over 16 amino acids. In nucleotides, the CDR3 is TGTGCCAGTAGTATAGATCGTTGGGGAAGGGACACTGAAGCTTTCTTT. The encoded protein is CASSIDRWGRDTEAFF.

The sample holds many counts of this clonotype. This rearrangement joins TRBV12-3 or TRBV12-4 to TRBJ1-2; no clear D. CDR3 length: 14 residues. The germline V and J ends were trimmed by 5 bases and 3 bases, with 13 bases remaining between them. CDR3 DNA sequence: TGTGCCAGCAGTCCAGATGGGCAGCACTATGGCTACACCTTC. Amino acid sequence: CASSPDGQHYGYTF.

This clonotype occurred many times. The rearrangement uses TRBV6-5 and TRBJ1-1; D might be TRBD1 (6 bases). Germline V gene lookup returns CDR1 MNHEY and CDR2 SVGAGI. V lost 0 bases, J lost 10 bases, and 9 bases lay in between. The CDR3 covers 12 residues. The CDR3 is CASSYSEDRAFF. CDR3 nucleotide sequence: TGTGCCAGCAGTTACTCGGAGGACAGAGCTTTCTTT.

This clonotype was counted only a few times. The J gene is TRBJ1-5, the V gene TRBV19, with 7 bases lining up with TRBD1. The trim removed 7 bases at V and 4 bases at J, leaving 13 bases unmatched. This CDR3 spans 16 amino acids. The germline V gene has CDR1 LNHDA and CDR2 SQIVND (reference sequence). The CDR3 DNA is TGTGCCAGTACTACCTCCCCGGGACAGTTAAATCAGCCCCAGCATTTT. Translated, it gives CASTTSPGQLNQPQHF.

This clonotype was recorded a few times. J is TRBJ2-7 and V is TRBV6-2 or TRBV6-3; 11 bases map to TRBD1. Per germline, CDR1 MNHEY and CDR2 SVGEGT. The CDR3 spans 16 residues. V shed 8 bases, J shed 0 bases, and the junction held 9 bases outside the gene matches. Here the CDR3 reads CASGGQGASSSYEQYF. In DNA form, the CDR3 reads TGTGCCAGCGGCGGACAGGGGGCTTCCAGCTCCTACGAGCAGTACTTC.

The genes are TRBV3-1 and TRBJ2-2, with TRBD2 as a possible D gene (5 bases). This CDR3 region has 17 residues. The ends were cut back, 0 bases at V and 1 base at J, with 12 bases in the middle. Germline lookup yields CDR1 LGHDT and CDR2 YNNKEL (reference sequence). In DNA form, the CDR3 reads TGTGCCAGCAGCCAAGATCTTCAGCGGATGAACACCGGGGAGCTGTTTTTT. Amino acid sequence: CASSQDLQRMNTGELFF.

This clonotype was recorded only once. The chain is built from TRBV19 and TRBJ2-7, with 10 bases identical to TRBD1. Germline CDR1 reads LNHDA; CDR2 reads SQIVND (reference sequence). J gave up 3 bases and V 3 bases, and 5 bases lay outside the gene matches. The CDR3 runs 15 residues. The CDR3 sequence: CASSIRDRGYYEQYF. The CDR3, as DNA: TGTGCCAGTAGTATCCGGGACAGGGGATACTACGAGCAGTACTTC.